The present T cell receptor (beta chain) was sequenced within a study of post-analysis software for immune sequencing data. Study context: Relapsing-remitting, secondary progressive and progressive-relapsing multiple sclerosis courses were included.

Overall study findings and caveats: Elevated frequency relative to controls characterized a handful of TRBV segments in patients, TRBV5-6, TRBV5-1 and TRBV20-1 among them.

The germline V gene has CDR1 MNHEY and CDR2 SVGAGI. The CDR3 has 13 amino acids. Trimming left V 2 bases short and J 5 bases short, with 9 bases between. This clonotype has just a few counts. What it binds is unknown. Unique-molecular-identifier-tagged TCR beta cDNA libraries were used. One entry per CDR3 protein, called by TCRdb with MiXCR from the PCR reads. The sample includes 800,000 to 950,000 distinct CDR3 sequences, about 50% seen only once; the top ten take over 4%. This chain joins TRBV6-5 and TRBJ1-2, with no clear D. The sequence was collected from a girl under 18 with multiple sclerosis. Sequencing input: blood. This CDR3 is CASSYGVSYGYTF. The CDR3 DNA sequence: TGTGCCAGCAGTTACGGGGTTTCGTATGGCTACACCTTC.